A selection of T cell receptor beta chains follows, all from one sample in a study of CD8+ T cells in alopecia areata. TCRdb's copy holds only in-frame clones and misses some; the assay was immunoSEQ multiplex PCR. The sample lists about 220,000 clones, roughly 56% occurring once. The starting material was CD4+ T cells sorted from blood, obtained at week 4, from a patient treated with tofacitinib. Receptors originate from a human donor with alopecia areata. CDR3s include the opening cysteine and the closing phenylalanine or tryptophan. The D gene is left open where the match is weak. Size tells how often a clone was seen (once, few, many) or the class of an expanded clone, and some rows leave it out.

abundance,v_gene,len,j_gene,d_gene,CDR3aa,CDR3nt
-,TRBV11-2,14,TRBJ2-7,-,CASSLEGISYEQYF,TGTGCCAGCAGCTTAGAAGGCATATCCTACGAGCAGTACTTC
-,TRBV7-6,12,TRBJ2-5,-,CASSAIEETQYF,TGTGCCAGCAGCGCGATAGAAGAGACCCAGTACTTC
-,TRBV6-1,13,TRBJ2-7,-,CASYLASGHEQYF,TGTGCCAGTTACCTGGCAAGCGGCCACGAGCAGTACTTC
few,TRBV29-1,14,TRBJ2-4,-,CSGKIEGGLNIQYF,TGCAGCGGTAAGATAGAGGGCGGACTCAACATTCAGTACTTC
-,TRBV25-1,11,TRBJ2-7,-,CATSLALAQYF,TGTGCAACCTCGTTAGCTTTAGCACAGTACTTC
-,TRBV6-5,16,TRBJ2-3,-,CASSYSSGGPRDTQYF,TGTGCCAGCAGTTACTCGTCTGGGGGCCCACGAGATACGCAGTATTTT
-,TRBV2,15,TRBJ2-3,TRBD2,CASSREGAAADTQYF,TGTGCCAGCAGCAGGGAGGGAGCAGCGGCAGATACGCAGTATTTT
-,TRBV6-5,14,TRBJ2-3,-,CASSRGGGTDTQYF,TGTGCCAGTTCCCGGGGCGGGGGCACAGATACGCAGTATTTT
-,TRBV7-6,14,TRBJ2-2,-,CASSFSGDTGELFF,TGTGCCAGCAGCTTCTCCGGGGACACCGGGGAGCTGTTTTTT
once,TRBV6-5,14,TRBJ2-2,TRBD2,CASTRTRDTGELFF,TGTGCCAGCACTCGGACTAGGGACACCGGGGAGCTGTTTTTT
-,TRBV6-1,15,TRBJ2-7,-,CASSQLALSPYEQYF,TGTGCCAGCAGCCAGCTAGCCCTCTCGCCCTACGAGCAGTACTTC
-,TRBV9,16,TRBJ2-6,-,CASSVSLRAGANVLTF,TGTGCCAGCAGCGTTAGTTTGAGGGCTGGGGCCAACGTCCTGACTTTC
-,TRBV9,15,TRBJ1-6,-,CASGDLSPYNSPLHF,TGTGCCAGCGGAGACCTCTCTCCCTATAATTCACCCCTCCACTTT
many,TRBV25-1,14,TRBJ2-7,-,CASSDTSRGYEQYF,TGTGCCAGCAGTGATACCTCGAGAGGCTACGAGCAGTACTTC
medium-sized,TRBV23-1,12,TRBJ1-2,-,CASSQGVQGYTF,TGCGCCAGCAGTCAAGGCGTACAAGGCTACACCTTC
-,TRBV29-1,13,TRBJ2-1,-,CSVDQGTYNEQFF,TGCAGCGTTGATCAGGGGACGTACAATGAGCAGTTCTTC
-,TRBV5-6,11,TRBJ2-1,-,CASSTSMQQFF,TGTGCCAGCAGCACGTCGATGCAGCAGTTCTTC
-,TRBV4-3,14,TRBJ1-2,TRBD1,CASSRDRAREGYTF,TGCGCCAGCAGTCGGGACAGGGCGAGGGAAGGCTACACCTTC
-,TRBV7-2,11,TRBJ2-7,-,CASSLKVKQYF,TGTGCCAGCAGCTTAAAGGTCAAGCAGTACTTC
-,TRBV29-1,11,TRBJ2-5,-,CSGHGGETQYF,TGCAGCGGGCATGGGGGGGAGACCCAGTACTTC
-,TRBV6-1,13,TRBJ2-7,-,CASKILEAGEQYF,TGTGCCAGCAAAATCTTGGAGGCTGGCGAGCAGTACTTC
-,TRBV19,15,TRBJ1-1,TRBD1,CASSRDRGDKAEAFF,TGTGCCAGTAGTAGGGACAGGGGGGATAAAGCGGAAGCTTTCTTT
-,TRBV9,15,TRBJ1-6,-,CASSSRAGGNSPLHF,TGTGCCAGCAGCTCCCGCGCGGGGGGAAATTCACCCCTCCACTTT
-,TRBV25-1,16,TRBJ2-3,TRBD2,CASGGLAGGGADTQYF,TGTGCCAGCGGAGGACTAGCGGGGGGCGGCGCAGATACGCAGTATTTT
few,TRBV28,18,TRBJ2-3,-,CASSTHASGGGPTDTQYF,TGTGCCAGCAGTACCCACGCGTCGGGGGGCGGGCCCACAGATACGCAGTATTTT
-,TRBV5-4,12,TRBJ1-5,-,CASSLDSQPQHF,TGTGCCAGCAGCTTGGATAGTCAGCCCCAGCATTTT
-,TRBV29-1,12,TRBJ1-2,-,CSAVGENYGYTF,TGCAGCGCCGTCGGGGAGAACTATGGCTACACCTTC
-,TRBV7-2,12,TRBJ2-7,-,CASGGSTYEQYF,TGTGCCAGCGGGGGCAGCACCTACGAGCAGTACTTC
few,TRBV4-3,14,TRBJ1-4,-,CASSRVQLNEKLFF,TGCGCCAGCAGCCGAGTTCAACTTAATGAAAAACTGTTTTTT
-,TRBV29-1,13,TRBJ2-2,-,CSVAGRNTGELFF,TGCAGCGTTGCAGGGCGGAACACCGGGGAGCTGTTTTTT
-,TRBV5-1,16,TRBJ2-4,-,CASSLEAGSAKNIQYF,TGCGCCAGCAGCTTGGAAGCAGGGAGTGCCAAAAACATTCAGTACTTC
-,TRBV9,13,TRBJ2-7,-,CASSGTNSYEQYF,TGTGCCAGCAGCGGGACCAACTCCTACGAGCAGTACTTC